This T cell receptor (beta chain) is from a study of brain T cells in children with intractable seizures. Study-level findings and limits: Only CDR3 sequence similarity suggested viral specificity, without known HCMV serostatus.

As to this clone: The antigen is unknown.

The CDR3 consists of 14 residues. Trimming shortened V by 4 bases and J by 0 bases, and 12 bases separated the two germline ends. Germline V gene lookup returns CDR1 GTSNPN and CDR2 SVGIG (reference sequence). This sample's time point: blood from clinic visit 5 months post-surgery; TSC patient then seizure free. Sequencing was limited to surgery cases with top T cell transcript signatures in brain tissue. Pre-surgery treatment included at least one anti-epileptic drug. Only in-frame clones appear in the TCRdb table, and some are missing; sequencing was by immunoSEQ multiplex PCR. The table has about 320,000 clones, over 90% seen once.

The sample in question was peripheral blood, obtained more than 4 months after surgery. The V and J genes are TRBV30 and TRBJ1-1; D is unresolved. The clonotype originates from a boy under two years old with tuberous sclerosis and intractable seizures. The CDR3 loop is CAWNPGSLNTEAFF. CDR3 bases: TGTGCCTGGAACCCCGGCAGCCTGAACACTGAAGCTTTCTTT. Full variable domain (missing parts from reference TRBV30 and TRBJ1-1): SQTIHQWPATLVQPVGSPLSLECTVEGTSNPNLYWYRQAAGRGLQLLFYSVGIGQISSEVPQNLSASRPQDRQFILSSKKLLLSDSGFYLCAWNPGSLNTEAFFGQGTRLTVV.